This entry concerns a single TCR beta chain. Germline values: CDR1 SGHNT, CDR2 YYREEE (reference sequence). The CDR3 is made up of 15 amino acids. Trimming cost V 0 bases and J 1 base, with 10 bases left between them. The source of the sample is a study of T cell changes during pregnancy in multiple sclerosis. Here immunoSEQ multiplex PCR was the method, and the copy in TCRdb shows in-frame clones only, minus some. Here the sample spans 45,000 to 50,000 clones, about 90% being singletons. The rearrangement links TRBV5-4 to TRBJ1-2; D not certain. The TCR was taken from a female donor in good health, enrolled as a control in a pregnancy study. The specimen comprised CD4+ T cells from peripheral blood mononuclear cells, sampled in the second trimester of pregnancy. CDR3 region: CASSLDRLVNYGYTF. The CDR3 coding sequence is TGTGCCAGCAGCTTGGACAGACTAGTTAACTATGGCTACACCTTC.